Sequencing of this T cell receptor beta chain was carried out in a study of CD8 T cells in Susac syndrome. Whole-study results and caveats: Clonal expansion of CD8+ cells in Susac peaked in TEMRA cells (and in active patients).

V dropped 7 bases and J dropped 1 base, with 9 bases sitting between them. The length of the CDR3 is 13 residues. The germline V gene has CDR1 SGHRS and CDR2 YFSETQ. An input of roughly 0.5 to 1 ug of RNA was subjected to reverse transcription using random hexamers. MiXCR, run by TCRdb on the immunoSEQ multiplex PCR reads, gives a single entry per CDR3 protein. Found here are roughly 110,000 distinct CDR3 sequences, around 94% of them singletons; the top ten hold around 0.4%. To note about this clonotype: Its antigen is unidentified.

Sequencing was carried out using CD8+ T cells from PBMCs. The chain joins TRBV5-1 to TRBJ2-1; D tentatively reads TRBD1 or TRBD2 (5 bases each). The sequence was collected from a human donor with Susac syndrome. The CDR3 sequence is CASGGESYNEQFF. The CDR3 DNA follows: TGCGCCAGCGGGGGTGAGTCCTACAATGAGCAGTTCTTC.